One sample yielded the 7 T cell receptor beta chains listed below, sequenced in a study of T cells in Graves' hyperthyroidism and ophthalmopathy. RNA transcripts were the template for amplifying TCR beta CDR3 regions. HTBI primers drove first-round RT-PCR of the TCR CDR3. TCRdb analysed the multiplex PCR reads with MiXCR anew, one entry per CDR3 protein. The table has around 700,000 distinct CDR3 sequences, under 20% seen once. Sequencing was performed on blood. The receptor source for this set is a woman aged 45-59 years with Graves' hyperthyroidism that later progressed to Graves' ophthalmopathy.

The CDR3 DNA reads TGTGCCAGCAGCTTTAGGGTTTTCTCCTACAATGAGCAGTTCTTC. Its translation is CASSFRVFSYNEQFF. J is TRBJ2-1 and V is TRBV7-2, with no clear D. The CDR3 is 15 amino acids. V was shortened by 3 bases and J by 0 bases, with 9 bases between the two germline ends. Germline-derived CDR1 and CDR2 are SGHTA and FQGNSA.

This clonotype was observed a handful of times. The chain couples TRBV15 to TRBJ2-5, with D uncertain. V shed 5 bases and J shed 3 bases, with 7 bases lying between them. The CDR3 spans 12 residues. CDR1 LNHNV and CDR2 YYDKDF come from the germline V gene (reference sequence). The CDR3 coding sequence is TGTGCCACCAGCTATGGGAAAGAGACCCAGTACTTC. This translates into CATSYGKETQYF.

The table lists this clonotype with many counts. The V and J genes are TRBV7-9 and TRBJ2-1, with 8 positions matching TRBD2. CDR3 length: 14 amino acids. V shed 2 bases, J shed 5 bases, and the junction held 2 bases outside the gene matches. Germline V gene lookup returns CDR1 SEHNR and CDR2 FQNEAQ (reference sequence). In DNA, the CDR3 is TGTGCCAGCAGCTTACGGGGGGGCGACAATGAGCAGTTCTTC. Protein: CASSLRGGDNEQFF.

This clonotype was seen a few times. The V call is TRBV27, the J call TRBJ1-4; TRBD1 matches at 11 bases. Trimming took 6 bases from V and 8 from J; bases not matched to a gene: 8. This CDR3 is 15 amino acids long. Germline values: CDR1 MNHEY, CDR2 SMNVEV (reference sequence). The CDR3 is CASSFGQGAREKLFF. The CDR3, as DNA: TGTGCCAGCAGCTTTGGACAGGGGGCGCGGGAAAAACTGTTTTTT. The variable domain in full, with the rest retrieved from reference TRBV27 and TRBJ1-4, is EAQVTQNPRYLITVTGKKLTVTCSQNMNHEYMSWYRQDPGLGLRQIYYSMNVEVTDKGDVPEGYKVSRKEKRNFPLILESPSPNQTSLYFCASSFGQGAREKLFFGSGTQLSVL.

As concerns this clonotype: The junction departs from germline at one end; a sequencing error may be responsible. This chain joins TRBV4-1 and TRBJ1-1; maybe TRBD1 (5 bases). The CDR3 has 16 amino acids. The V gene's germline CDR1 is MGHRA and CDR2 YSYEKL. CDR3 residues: CASSQDWTNLNTEAFF. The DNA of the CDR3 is TGTGCCAGCAGCCAAGATTGGACAAATCTGAACACTGAAGCTTTCTTT.

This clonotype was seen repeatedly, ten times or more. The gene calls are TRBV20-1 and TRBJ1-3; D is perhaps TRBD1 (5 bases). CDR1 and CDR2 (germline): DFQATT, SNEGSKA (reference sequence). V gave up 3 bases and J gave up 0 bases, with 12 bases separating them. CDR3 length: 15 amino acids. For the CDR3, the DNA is TGCAGTGCTAGTCAGGGAGGGAGCTCTGGAAACACCATATATTTT. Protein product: CSASQGGSSGNTIYF.

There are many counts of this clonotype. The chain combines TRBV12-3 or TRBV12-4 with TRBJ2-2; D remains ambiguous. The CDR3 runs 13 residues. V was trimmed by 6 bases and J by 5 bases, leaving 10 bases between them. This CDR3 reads CASSLAQTGELFF. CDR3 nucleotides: TGTGCCAGCAGCCTGGCACAGACCGGGGAGCTGTTTTTT.